One and the same sample provided the 19 T cell receptor beta chains below, sequenced in a study of blood T cell repertoires in COVID-19. Clones were sequenced by immunoSEQ multiplex PCR, and TCRdb holds only the in-frame ones, with some missing. The sample contains over 60,000 clones, 65% to 90% of which appear only once. The sample taken for sequencing was peripheral blood. Every receptor here comes from a man aged 40-49 years with acute or convalescent COVID-19.

The V gene is TRBV2, the J gene TRBJ2-7, with a weak D call TRBD1 (7 bases). The germline V and J ends were trimmed by 7 bases and 4 bases, with 14 bases remaining between them. Germline V gene data show CDR1 as SNHLY and CDR2 as FYNNEI. This CDR3 has 13 amino acids. This chain's CDR3 is CASNRDSGYEQYF. The CDR3 DNA is TGTGCCAGCAATAGGGACAGCGGGTACGAGCAGTACTTC. Together with reference TRBV2 and TRBJ2-7, the CDR3 gives the full variable domain: EPEVTQTPSHQVTQMGQEVILRCVPISNHLYFYWYRQILGQKVEFLVSFYNNEISEKSEIFDDQFSVERPDGSNFTLKIRSTKLEDSAMYFCASNRDSGYEQYFGPGTRLTVT.

The chain is built from TRBV5-1 and TRBJ1-2, with D maybe TRBD1 (6 bases). The germline CDR1 and CDR2 sequences are SGHRS and YFSETQ. V was shortened by 0 bases and J by 6 bases, with 9 bases between the two germline ends. The CDR3 length is 13 residues. The DNA for the CDR3 is TGCGCCAGCAGCTTGGACAGGGTCGATGGCTACACCTTC. Encoded protein: CASSLDRVDGYTF.

This chain connects TRBV30 to TRBJ1-2; perhaps TRBD1 as D (5 bases). V lost 3 bases and J 4 bases, leaving 18 bases between the germline ends. The V gene's germline CDR1 is GTSNPN and CDR2 SVGIG (reference sequence). The CDR3 contains 15 residues. CDR3 region: CAWRRGYGAVYGYTF. As DNA, the CDR3 is TGTGCCTGGAGGCGGGGGTACGGGGCTGTCTATGGCTACACCTTC.

This clone was seen once. The rearrangement links TRBV5-1 to TRBJ2-1; TRBD2 is a possible D gene (6 bases). The CDR3 is 18 amino acids. Trimming pared 0 bases from V and 0 bases from J, leaving 16 bases between. Germline V gene data show CDR1 as SGHRS and CDR2 as YFSETQ. The CDR3 DNA sequence: TGCGCCAGCAGCTTGGAGGCGGCTAGCGCGAGCTCCTACAATGAGCAGTTCTTC. This sequence encodes CASSLEAASASSYNEQFF.

The chain joins TRBV5-6 to TRBJ1-6, with TRBD1 matching over 7 bases. There are 15 residues in the CDR3. Germline V CDR1 and CDR2: SGHDT, YYEEEE. J was trimmed by 7 bases and V by 7 bases; bases with no gene match: 11. CDR3 DNA sequence: TGTGCCAGCCAGACCCATGACAGGGACAATTCACCCCTCCACTTT. It is translated as CASQTHDRDNSPLHF.

J is TRBJ2-7 and V is TRBV7-8, with D tentatively TRBD2 (6 bases). From germline, CDR1 is SGHVS and CDR2 FQNEAQ. Trimming removed 4 bases at V and 4 bases at J, with 17 bases between. The CDR3 spans 15 residues. The CDR3 DNA is TGTGCCAGCAGCTCCCGACTAGAACCAATTTACGAGCAGTACTTC. This sequence encodes CASSSRLEPIYEQYF.

The CDR3 loop reads CASRDSGGSYGYTF. Written as DNA, the CDR3 is TGTGCCAGCAGAGACTCAGGGGGCTCCTATGGCTACACCTTC. The chain uses TRBV6-5 and TRBJ1-2, with 8 bases fitting TRBD1. J lost 4 bases, V lost 6 bases, and 7 bases had no gene match. This CDR3 is built from 14 residues. Germline values: CDR1 MNHEY, CDR2 SVGAGI.

This chain uses TRBV6-5 with TRBJ1-2; 8 nucleotides align to TRBD1. Trimming at V came to 4 bases and at J to 2 bases, leaving 9 bases not matched to a gene. The germline V gene encodes CDR1 MNHEY and CDR2 SVGAGI. The CDR3 loop spans 16 amino acids. CDR3 sequence: CASSSTPGQGNYGYTF. CDR3 nucleotide sequence: TGTGCCAGCAGTTCAACGCCCGGACAGGGCAACTATGGCTACACCTTC.

This chain joins TRBV4-1 and TRBJ1-2; D gene ambiguous. V was shortened by 1 base and J by 1 base, with 16 bases between the two germline ends. The CDR3 consists of 17 residues. Germline assignment: CDR1 MGHRA and CDR2 YSYEKL. As DNA, the CDR3 is TGCGCCAGCAGCCAAGGCCCTTTGGTGCAGGATAACTATGGCTACACCTTC. As protein: CASSQGPLVQDNYGYTF.

The V call is TRBV7-6, the J call TRBJ1-2; D may be TRBD1 (5 bases). V dropped 0 bases and J dropped 6 bases, with 11 bases sitting between them. This CDR3 is 14 amino acids long. Germline V gene data show CDR1 as SGHVS and CDR2 as FNYEAQ. The CDR3 DNA sequence: TGTGCCAGCAGCTTAGCTGGAGGGGTGGATGGCTACACCTTC. The encoded protein is CASSLAGGVDGYTF.

The chain couples TRBV15 to TRBJ1-2; no reliable D call. V gave up 0 bases and J gave up 0 bases, with 8 bases separating them. The CDR3 loop spans 15 amino acids. Germline V CDR1 and CDR2: LNHNV, YYDKDF (reference sequence). The DNA for the CDR3 is TGTGCCACCAGCAGAGATGGTGGAGCTAACTATGGCTACACCTTC. Translated: CATSRDGGANYGYTF.

This clone came up once. The chain combines TRBV28 with TRBJ2-3; D unresolved. The germline V gene has CDR1 MDHEN and CDR2 SYDVKM. The CDR3 spans 11 residues. Deletions cut 4 bases from V and 5 bases from J, with 4 bases between. The CDR3 loop is CASSSVDTQYF. CDR3 bases: TGTGCCAGCAGTTCCGTAGATACGCAGTATTTT. The full variable domain, its missing parts supplied by reference TRBV28 and TRBJ2-3, is DVKVTQSSRYLVKRTGEKVFLECVQDMDHENMFWYRQDPGLGLRLIYFSYDVKMKEKGDIPEGYSVSREKKERFSLILESASTNQTSMYLCASSSVDTQYFGPGTRLTVL.

The gene calls are TRBV11-3 and TRBJ1-1; 7 bases align to TRBD1. This CDR3 comprises 15 residues. The germline V gene encodes CDR1 SGHNT and CDR2 YENEEA. The V and J ends lost 5 bases and 0 bases, in that order; junction bases with no gene match: 6. The CDR3 region has the DNA TGTGCCAGCAGCCCAGTAGGGACAGTGAACACTGAAGCTTTCTTT. Translation gives CASSPVGTVNTEAFF.

This chain connects TRBV3-1 (or the pseudogene TRBV3-2) to TRBJ1-2; D is possibly TRBD1 (5 bases). The CDR3 runs to 17 residues. V was pared by 0 bases and J by 10 bases, with 24 bases between. CDR1 and CDR2 (germline): LGHDT, YNNKEL (reference sequence). This CDR3 is CASSQERARGFQGFYTF. The DNA for the CDR3 is TGTGCCAGCAGCCAAGAAAGGGCAAGGGGTTTTCAGGGCTTCTACACCTTC.

This clone has a handful of counts. The V call is TRBV19, the J call TRBJ2-7; possible D gene TRBD2, 5 bases. The CDR3 sequence is 15 residues long. Trimming took off 2 bases at V and 6 bases at J, with 17 bases between the two ends. CDR1 and CDR2 from the germline V gene are LNHDA and SQIVND (reference sequence). CDR3 nucleotides: TGTGCCAGTAGTATAATCCCAGGAGGAGGATCCGAGCAGTACTTC. This gives the protein CASSIIPGGGSEQYF.

In its sample, this clone was seen once. The chain is built from TRBV7-3 and TRBJ2-3; 8 bases are shared with TRBD2. The CDR3 extends over 16 amino acids. V gave up 2 bases and J gave up 0 bases; unmatched junction bases: 4. Germline-derived CDR1 and CDR2 are SGHTA and FQGTGA. This CDR3 reads CASSLGGGPSTDTQYF. The CDR3 DNA is TGTGCCAGCAGCTTAGGCGGGGGGCCGAGCACAGATACGCAGTATTTT.

The chain uses TRBV7-3 and TRBJ2-1; the D gene is possibly TRBD1 (5 bases). The CDR3 is 15 amino acids. V was clipped by 1 base and J by 2 bases, with 9 bases between them. The germline CDR1 and CDR2 sequences are SGHTA and FQGTGA. CDR3 bases: TGTGCCAGCAGCTTAAGCAGGGAACCCTACAATGAGCAGTTCTTC. Protein: CASSLSREPYNEQFF.

The J gene is TRBJ1-2, the V gene TRBV3-1 (or the pseudogene TRBV3-2); TRBD1 matches 12 bases. Germline CDR1 is LGHDT and CDR2 is YNNKEL (reference sequence). This CDR3 is 17 amino acids long. The junction had 11 bases not matched to a gene; V was cut back by 5 bases and J by 4 bases. In DNA form, the CDR3 reads TGTGCCAGCAGCTCCCGGGACAGGGGGCTTAGGGGCTATGGCTACACCTTC. Amino acids: CASSSRDRGLRGYGYTF.

The gene calls are TRBV30 and TRBJ1-1, with TRBD1 matching over 7 bases. This CDR3 contains 15 residues. CDR1 is GTSNPN, CDR2 SVGIG, per germline (reference sequence). Trimming removed 0 bases from V and 4 bases from J; junction bases left unmatched: 8. The CDR3 region is CAWSVQRSGGTEAFF. The CDR3 coding sequence is TGTGCCTGGAGTGTACAAAGGTCAGGGGGCACTGAAGCTTTCTTT.